This TCR beta chain was identified during a study of STAT5B mutations in CD4+ large granular lymphocyte leukemia. Points from the study as a whole: TRBV06-family usage was enriched in top patient clones (8/27) versus controls (2/35).

Assay used: immunoSEQ multiplex PCR; TCRdb lists only in-frame clones, some missing. In the table there are some 34,000 clones, 81% of which are singletons. The CDR3 totals 14 residues. V lost 5 bases and J lost 6; bases outside the gene matches: 2. Germline assignment: CDR1 WSHSY and CDR2 SAAADI. In the case of this clone: Its specificity is unknown.

Healthy controls were blood donor buffy coats. This receptor was taken from a human donor in good health. The V gene is TRBV10-2, the J gene TRBJ2-1, with 12 bases lining up with TRBD2. The sequenced material came from CD4+ T cells from blood buffy coats. This chain's CDR3 is CASSLGLAGNEQFF. In DNA form, the CDR3 reads TGCGCCAGCAGTTTGGGACTAGCGGGCAATGAGCAGTTCTTC.